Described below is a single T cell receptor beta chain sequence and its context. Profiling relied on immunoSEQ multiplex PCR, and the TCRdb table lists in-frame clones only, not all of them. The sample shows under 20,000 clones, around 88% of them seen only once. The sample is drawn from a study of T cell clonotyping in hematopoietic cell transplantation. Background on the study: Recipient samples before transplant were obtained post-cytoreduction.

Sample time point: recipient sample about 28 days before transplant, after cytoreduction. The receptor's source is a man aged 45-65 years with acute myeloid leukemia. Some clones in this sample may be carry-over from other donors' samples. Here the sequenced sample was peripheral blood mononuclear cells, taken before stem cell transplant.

The CDR3 loop reads CASSGTGTGGFYEQYF. Written as DNA, the CDR3 is TGTGCCAGCAGCGGTACCGGGACAGGGGGCTTCTACGAGCAGTACTTC. J is TRBJ2-7 and V is TRBV7-2; 12 bases align to TRBD1. With V trimmed by 5 bases and J by 3 bases, 8 bases remained unmatched. Germline-derived CDR1 and CDR2 are SGHTA and FQGNSA. The CDR3 length is 16 residues.